A selection of T cell receptor beta chains follows, all from one sample in a study of blood T cell repertoires in COVID-19. Measured with immunoSEQ multiplex PCR; TCRdb has only the in-frame clones, and not every one. The data show roughly 77,000 clones, about 88% seen once. Sequencing was carried out using peripheral blood. These receptors were taken from a human donor in a cohort sampled during active COVID-19. CDR3s include the opening cysteine and the closing phenylalanine or tryptophan.

TRBV19 CASQSRSTASPNYGYTF
TRBV5-1 CASMGGDLNEQYF
TRBV6-5 CASSYSQRAYEQYF
TRBV28 CASSFGQGIATNEKLFF
TRBV18 CASSPTGTAFQEQYF
TRBV12-3/TRBV12-4 CASGTGAYGYTF
TRBV3-1/TRBV3-2 CASSQETGFYGYTF
TRBV30 CAWSVRRNTDTQYF
TRBV19 CASSIFMGQIYEQYF
TRBV28 CASSLGRANGYTF
TRBV2 CASRAGTANTGELFF
TRBV7-2 CASSPPPTPGTQYF
TRBV5-1 CASSTGRVGTEAFF
TRBV7-7 CASSSMGGGDQETQYF
TRBV9 CASSVGPGGNSPLHF
TRBV3-1/TRBV3-2 CASSQGRREAEKLFF
TRBV21-1 CASRDREKDTQYF
TRBV5-1 CASSVGQGGAEQYF
TRBV6-6 CASSLPPGHTYEQYF
TRBV3-1/TRBV3-2 CASSQQTGSYEQYF
TRBV12-3/TRBV12-4 CASMGVGQPQHF